The 9 T cell receptor beta chains below all came from one sample that was sequenced in a study of T cells in Graves' hyperthyroidism and ophthalmopathy (dated by TCRdb to about 2019). Libraries were constructed by multiplex PCR. Sequencing relied on an Illumina HiSeq 2000. The TCR beta CDR3 regions were amplified from the RNA transcripts. The first round of RT-PCR for the TCR CDR3 was performed with the HTBI primer set and the Qiagen OneStep RT-PCR kit. Using fastp at Q25 and MiXCR, TCRdb reprocessed the public reads and kept productive beta chains. Every distinct CDR3 protein forms one entry, paired with its most common genes and DNA. The sample data list roughly 740,000 distinct CDR3 sequences, and around 17% of these were observed just once. 8.4% of the sample rests with the top ten. Sequenced input: blood. The source of these receptors is a man aged 18 to 29 with Graves' hyperthyroidism.

Ten or more counts support this clonotype. The rearrangement links TRBV20-1 to TRBJ2-2; D perhaps matches TRBD2 (6 bases). This CDR3 contains 13 residues. Deletions cut 6 bases from V and 2 bases from J, with 10 bases between. Germline CDR1 is DFQATT and CDR2 is SNEGSKA (reference sequence). CDR3 in amino acids: CSAPGLNTGELFF. CDR3 DNA: TGCAGTGCCCCGGGACTTAACACCGGGGAGCTGTTTTTT.

This clonotype has only a few counts. DNA for the CDR3: TGTGCCAGCAGCCCGAACGGCGGGAGGGCCCACAATGAGCAGTTCTTC. Its translation is CASSPNGGRAHNEQFF. The chain couples TRBV7-3 to TRBJ2-1; 9 bases map to TRBD2. From germline, CDR1 is SGHTA and CDR2 FQGTGA. J was trimmed by 5 bases and V by 5 bases; bases with no gene match: 10. The length of the CDR3 is 16 residues.

This clonotype was recorded many times. The chain has TRBV14 and TRBJ2-1; maybe TRBD1 (5 bases). Trimming pared 5 bases from V and 0 bases from J, leaving 11 bases between. Germline-derived CDR1 and CDR2 are SGHDN and FVKESK. This CDR3 has 15 amino acids. Here the CDR3 DNA reads TGTGCCAGCAGCAGACAGATAGGCTCCTACAATGAGCAGTTCTTC. It yields the protein CASSRQIGSYNEQFF.

Of note for this clonotype: An end of the junction does not agree with germline; a read error may underlie this. The genes are TRBV12-3 or TRBV12-4 and TRBJ2-1, with a weak D call TRBD2 (5 bases). The CDR3 has 16 amino acids. CDR3 protein: CASSPLTGGFYNGQFF. The CDR3 region has the DNA TGTGCCAGCAGTCCGCTGACTGGCGGGTTTTACAATGGGCAGTTCTTC.

This clonotype showed up just a few times. The chain carries TRBV19 and TRBJ1-2; unclear D gene. The CDR3 has 13 residues. V gave up 5 bases and J gave up 3 bases, with 10 bases separating them. Germline loops: CDR1 LNHDA, CDR2 SQIVND (reference sequence). The CDR3 sequence: CASSPPGYYGYTF. CDR3 nucleotide sequence: TGTGCCAGTAGTCCCCCGGGATACTATGGCTACACCTTC.

The CDR3 loop is CASTSGTYSNQPQHF. The CDR3 DNA follows: TGTGCCAGCACATCCGGGACATATAGCAATCAGCCCCAGCATTTT. This chain joins TRBV2 and TRBJ1-5; perhaps TRBD1 as D (6 bases). The CDR3 totals 15 residues. Trimming pared 7 bases from V and 0 bases from J, leaving 13 bases between. Germline V CDR1 and CDR2: SNHLY, FYNNEI.

This clonotype was counted ten times or more. The chain has TRBV28 and TRBJ1-1; D remains ambiguous. The V and J ends lost 5 bases and 1 base respectively, with 8 bases between them. CDR1 MDHEN and CDR2 SYDVKM come from the germline V gene. The CDR3 extends over 13 amino acids. The CDR3 DNA reads as TGTGCCAGCAGTAGGTCAGAGAACACTGAAGCTTTCTTT. Translation gives CASSRSENTEAFF.

This clonotype appeared a few times. The chain is built from TRBV5-4 and TRBJ2-4; D may be TRBD1 (6 bases). The germline V and J ends were trimmed by 7 bases and 1 base, with 12 bases remaining between them. This CDR3 comprises 14 residues. CDR1 SGHNT and CDR2 YYREEE come from the germline V gene (reference sequence). The CDR3 loop reads CASSPGAAKNIQYF. CDR3 nucleotide sequence: TGTGCCAGCTCCCCAGGGGCGGCCAAAAACATTCAGTACTTC.

In DNA, the CDR3 is TGCAGTGCTAGGGGCCCAGGGGGAGAGACCCAGTACTTC. It codes for CSARGPGGETQYF. V and J are TRBV20-1 and TRBJ2-5, with TRBD1 matching 7 bases. This CDR3 region has 13 residues. V was pared by 3 bases and J by 4 bases, with 5 bases of the junction left unmatched. CDR1 is DFQATT and CDR2 is SNEGSKA in the germline V gene (reference sequence).